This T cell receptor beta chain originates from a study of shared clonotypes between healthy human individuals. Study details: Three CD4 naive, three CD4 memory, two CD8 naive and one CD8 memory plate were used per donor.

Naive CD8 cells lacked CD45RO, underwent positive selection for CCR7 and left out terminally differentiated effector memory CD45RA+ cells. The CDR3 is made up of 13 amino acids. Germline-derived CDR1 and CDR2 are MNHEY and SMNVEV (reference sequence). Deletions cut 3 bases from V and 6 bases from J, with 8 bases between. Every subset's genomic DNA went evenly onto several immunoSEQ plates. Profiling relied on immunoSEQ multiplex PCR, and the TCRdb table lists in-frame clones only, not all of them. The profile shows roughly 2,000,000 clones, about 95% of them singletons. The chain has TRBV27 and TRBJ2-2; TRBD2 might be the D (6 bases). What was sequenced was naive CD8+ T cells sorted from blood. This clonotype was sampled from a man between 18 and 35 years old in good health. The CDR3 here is CASSFWGAGELFF. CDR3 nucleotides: TGTGCCAGCAGTTTCTGGGGGGCCGGGGAGCTGTTTTTT.